The present entry profiles one TCR beta chain with its context. CDR1 is WSHSY, CDR2 SAAADI, per germline. CDR3 length equals 17 residues. V gave up 2 bases and J gave up 0 bases; unmatched junction bases: 8. Sequencing was performed with immunoSEQ multiplex PCR; in TCRdb, only in-frame clones are kept and a portion is missing. The top ten hold about 5% of the sample, which has about 61,000 clones, about 87% seen once. The data derive from a study of technical replicates of blood from a few donors. The rearrangement uses TRBV10-2 and TRBJ2-3; 7 nucleotides agree with TRBD2. Sequenced sample: PBMCs. The receptor was derived from a human donor in good health. Some clones in this sample may be carry-over from other donors' samples. CDR3 sequence reads: CASSEARGFSSTDTQYF. The CDR3 DNA reads TGCGCCAGCAGTGAGGCGCGGGGGTTTTCTAGCACAGATACGCAGTATTTT.